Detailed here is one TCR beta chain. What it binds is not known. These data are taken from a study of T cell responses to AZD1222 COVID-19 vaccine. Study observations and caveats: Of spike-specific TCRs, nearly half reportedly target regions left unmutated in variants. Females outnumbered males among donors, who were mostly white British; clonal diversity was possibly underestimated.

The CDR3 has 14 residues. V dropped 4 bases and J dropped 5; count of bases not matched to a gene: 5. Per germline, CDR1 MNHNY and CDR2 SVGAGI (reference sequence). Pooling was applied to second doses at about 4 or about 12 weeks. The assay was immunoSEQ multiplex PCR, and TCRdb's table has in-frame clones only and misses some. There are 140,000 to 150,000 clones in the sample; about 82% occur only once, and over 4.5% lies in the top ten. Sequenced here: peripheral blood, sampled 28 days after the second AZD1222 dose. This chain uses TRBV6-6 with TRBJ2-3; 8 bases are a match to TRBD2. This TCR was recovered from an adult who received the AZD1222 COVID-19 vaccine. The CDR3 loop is CASSFERELDTQYF. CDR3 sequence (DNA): TGTGCCAGCAGTTTCGAGCGGGAGTTAGATACGCAGTATTTT.